The rows below give T cell receptor beta chains drawn from one sample of a study of T cells in Graves' hyperthyroidism and ophthalmopathy. TCRdb redid the calling of the multiplex PCR reads with MiXCR, one entry per CDR3 protein. The sample has fewer than 250,000 distinct CDR3 sequences, more than 15% seen once; the top ten hold approximately 50%. Material for sequencing was blood. The receptors originated from a man in his fifties or sixties with Graves' hyperthyroidism. Both conserved end residues are part of each CDR3. The size of a clone is reported for some rows only, either as once, few or many, or as a class for expanded clones.

>TRBJ2-3|NA|TRBV12-3/TRBV12-4
CASNYRGTDTQYF
>TRBJ2-5|few|TRBV11-2
CASSLALAVQETQYF
>TRBJ2-3|few|TRBV10-1
CASSEGAGGTPTQYF
>TRBJ2-6|NA|TRBV27
CASSPLGSGANVLTF
>TRBJ2-5|many|TRBV27
CASSSPLSGRTKETQYF
>TRBJ2-3|few|TRBV28
CASSSPAGGGTDTQYF
>TRBJ1-1|NA|TRBV7-3
CASSLFRDTEAFF
>TRBJ2-1|many|TRBV30
CAWSIWSSYNEQFF
>TRBJ1-5|NA|TRBV28
CASKGPRLGQPQHF
>TRBJ2-1|many|TRBV11-2
CASSLTIHEQFF
>TRBJ1-5|NA|TRBV6-1
CASSDTGLGNQPQHF
>TRBJ2-6|many|TRBV6-2/TRBV6-3
CASSYRQGVVASGANVLTF
>TRBJ2-7|many|TRBV28
CASSSQGGRGSYEQYF
>TRBJ1-2|many|TRBV12-3/TRBV12-4
CASSQQTRGNYGYTF
>TRBJ1-2|many|TRBV7-9
CASSASTGGPYGYTF
>TRBJ2-3|NA|TRBV24-1
CATSPGGPSTDTQYF